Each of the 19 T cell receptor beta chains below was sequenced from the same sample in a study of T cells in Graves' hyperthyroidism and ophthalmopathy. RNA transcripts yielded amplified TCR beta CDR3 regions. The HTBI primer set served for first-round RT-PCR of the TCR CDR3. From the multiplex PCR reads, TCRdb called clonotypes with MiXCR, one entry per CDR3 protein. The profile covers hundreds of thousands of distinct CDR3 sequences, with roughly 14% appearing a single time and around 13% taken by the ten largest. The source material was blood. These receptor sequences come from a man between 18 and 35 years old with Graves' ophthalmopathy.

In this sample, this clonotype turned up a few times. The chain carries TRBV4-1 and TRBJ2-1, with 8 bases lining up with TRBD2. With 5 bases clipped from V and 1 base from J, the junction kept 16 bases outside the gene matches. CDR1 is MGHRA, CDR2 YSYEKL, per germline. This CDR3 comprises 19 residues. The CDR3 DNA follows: TGCGCCAGCAGCAAAACAATAGGGTTCGGGAGGGGGTCCTACAATGAGCAGTTCTTC. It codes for CASSKTIGFGRGSYNEQFF.

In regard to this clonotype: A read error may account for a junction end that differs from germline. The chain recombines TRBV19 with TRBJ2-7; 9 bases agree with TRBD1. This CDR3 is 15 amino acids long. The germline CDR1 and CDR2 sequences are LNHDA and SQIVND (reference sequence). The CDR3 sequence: CASTPRGGQGYEQHF. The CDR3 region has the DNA TGTGCCAGTACCCCCCGTGGGGGACAGGGCTACGAGCAGCACTTC.

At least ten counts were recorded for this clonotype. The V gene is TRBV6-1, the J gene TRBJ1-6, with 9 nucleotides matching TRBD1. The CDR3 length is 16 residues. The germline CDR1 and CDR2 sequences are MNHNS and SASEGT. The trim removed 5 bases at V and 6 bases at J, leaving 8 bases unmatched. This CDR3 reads CASSTGQGPTNSPLHF. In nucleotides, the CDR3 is TGTGCCAGCAGTACAGGACAGGGGCCGACTAATTCACCCCTCCACTTT.

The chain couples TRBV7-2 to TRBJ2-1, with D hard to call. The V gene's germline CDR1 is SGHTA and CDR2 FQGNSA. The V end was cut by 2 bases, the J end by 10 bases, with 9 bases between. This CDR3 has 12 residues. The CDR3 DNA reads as TGTGCCAGCAGCTTAATGCGTTACGAGCAGTTCTTC. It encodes CASSLMRYEQFF.

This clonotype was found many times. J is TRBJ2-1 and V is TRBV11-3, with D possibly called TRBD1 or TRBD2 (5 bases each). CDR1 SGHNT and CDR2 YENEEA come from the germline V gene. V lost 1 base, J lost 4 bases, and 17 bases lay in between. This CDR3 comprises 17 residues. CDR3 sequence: CASSLGVLDGAYNEQFF. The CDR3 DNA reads TGTGCCAGCAGCTTAGGCGTTTTGGACGGGGCATACAATGAGCAGTTCTTC.

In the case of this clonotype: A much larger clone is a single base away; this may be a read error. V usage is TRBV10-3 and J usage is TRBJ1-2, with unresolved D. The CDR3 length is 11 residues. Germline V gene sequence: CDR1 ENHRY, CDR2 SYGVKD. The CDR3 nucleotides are TGTGCCGTCAGTGACGGGTATGGCTACACCTTC. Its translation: CAVSDGYGYTF.

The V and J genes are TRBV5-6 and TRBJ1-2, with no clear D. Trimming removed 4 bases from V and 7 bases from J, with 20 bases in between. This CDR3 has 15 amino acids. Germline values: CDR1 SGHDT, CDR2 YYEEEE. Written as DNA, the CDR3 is TGTGCCAGCAGCCTACAGTTCTATTGGGATCCTGGCTACACCTTC. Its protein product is CASSLQFYWDPGYTF.

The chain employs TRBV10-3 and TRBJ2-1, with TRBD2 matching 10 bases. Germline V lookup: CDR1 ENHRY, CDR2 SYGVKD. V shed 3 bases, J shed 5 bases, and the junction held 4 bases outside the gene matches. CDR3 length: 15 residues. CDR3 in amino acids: CAISDLSGGDNEQFF. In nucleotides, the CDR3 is TGTGCCATCAGTGATCTGAGCGGGGGGGACAATGAGCAGTTCTTC.

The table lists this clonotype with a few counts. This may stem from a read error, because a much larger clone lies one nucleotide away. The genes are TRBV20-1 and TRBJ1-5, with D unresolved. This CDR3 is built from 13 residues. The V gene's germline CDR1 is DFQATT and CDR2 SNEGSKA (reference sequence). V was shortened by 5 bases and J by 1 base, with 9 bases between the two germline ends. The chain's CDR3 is CSAQFGSNQPQHF. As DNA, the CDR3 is TGCAGTGCTCAATTCGGGAGCAATCAGCCCCAGCATTTT.

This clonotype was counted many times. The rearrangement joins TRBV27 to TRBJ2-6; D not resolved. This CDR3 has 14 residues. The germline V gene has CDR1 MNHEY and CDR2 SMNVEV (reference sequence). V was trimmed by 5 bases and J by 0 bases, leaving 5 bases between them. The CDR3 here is CASSTFSGANVLTF. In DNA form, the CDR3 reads TGTGCCAGCAGTACCTTCTCTGGGGCCAACGTCCTGACTTTC.

DNA for the CDR3: TGTGCCACCTTGGGTTTGCCTGAACACAATGAGCAGTTCTTC. Its translation: CATLGLPEHNEQFF. The J gene is TRBJ2-1, the V gene TRBV10-3; D remains ambiguous. This CDR3 is built from 14 residues. Trimming took off 10 bases at V and 5 bases at J, with 18 bases between the two ends. Germline V gene sequence: CDR1 ENHRY, CDR2 SYGVKD.

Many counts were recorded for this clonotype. This chain's CDR3 is CASSYFGTPDTEAFF. The CDR3 DNA reads as TGTGCCAGCAGTTACTTCGGGACACCCGACACTGAAGCTTTCTTT. J is TRBJ1-1 and V is TRBV6-5; D perhaps matches TRBD1 (6 bases). Trimming left V 1 base short and J 3 bases short, with 12 bases between. The V gene's germline CDR1 is MNHEY and CDR2 SVGAGI. There are 15 residues in the CDR3.

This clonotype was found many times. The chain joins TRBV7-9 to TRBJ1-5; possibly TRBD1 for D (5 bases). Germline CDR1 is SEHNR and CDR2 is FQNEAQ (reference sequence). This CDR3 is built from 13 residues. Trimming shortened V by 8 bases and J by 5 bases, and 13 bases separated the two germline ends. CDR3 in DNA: TGTGCCAGCCGTGCCTGGGGGGATCAGCCCCAGCATTTT. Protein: CASRAWGDQPQHF.

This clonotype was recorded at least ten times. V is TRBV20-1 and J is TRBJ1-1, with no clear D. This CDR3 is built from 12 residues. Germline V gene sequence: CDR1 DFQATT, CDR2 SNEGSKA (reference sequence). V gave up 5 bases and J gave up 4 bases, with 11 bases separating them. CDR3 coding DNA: TGCAGTGCTCGGGTTGTTTTCACTGAAGCTTTCTTT. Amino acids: CSARVVFTEAFF.

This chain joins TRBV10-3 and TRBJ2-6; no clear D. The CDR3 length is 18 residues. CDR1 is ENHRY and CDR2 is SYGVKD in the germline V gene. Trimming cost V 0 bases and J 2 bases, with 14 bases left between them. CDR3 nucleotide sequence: TGTGCCATCAGTGAGTCGATCCTAGTCGTTGCTGGGGCCAACGTCCTGACTTTC. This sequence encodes CAISESILVVAGANVLTF.

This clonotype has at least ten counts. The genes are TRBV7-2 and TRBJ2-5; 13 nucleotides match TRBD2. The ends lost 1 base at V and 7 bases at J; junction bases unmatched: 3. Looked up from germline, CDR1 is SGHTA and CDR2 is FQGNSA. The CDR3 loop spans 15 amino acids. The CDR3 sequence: CASSLEGLAGRTQYF. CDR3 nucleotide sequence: TGTGCCAGCAGCTTAGAGGGACTAGCGGGGAGGACCCAGTACTTC.

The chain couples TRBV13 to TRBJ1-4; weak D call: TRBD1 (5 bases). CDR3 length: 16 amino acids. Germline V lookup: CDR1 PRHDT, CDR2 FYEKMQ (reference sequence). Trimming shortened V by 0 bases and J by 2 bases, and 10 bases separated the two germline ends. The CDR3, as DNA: TGTGCCAGCAGCTTAGGCAGCGAGGGGACTAATGAAAAACTGTTTTTT. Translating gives CASSLGSEGTNEKLFF. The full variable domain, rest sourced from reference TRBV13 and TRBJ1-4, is AAGVIQSPRHLIKEKRETATLKCYPIPRHDTVYWYQQGPGQDPQFLISFYEKMQSDKGSIPDRFSAQQFSDYHSELNMSSLELGDSALYFCASSLGSEGTNEKLFFGSGTQLSVL.

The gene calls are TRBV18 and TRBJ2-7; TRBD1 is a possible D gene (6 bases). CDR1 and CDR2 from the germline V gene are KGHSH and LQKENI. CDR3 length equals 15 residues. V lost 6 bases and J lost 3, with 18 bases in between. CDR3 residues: CASSNQGLRFYEQYF. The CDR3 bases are TGTGCCAGCTCTAACCAGGGGCTTCGGTTCTACGAGCAGTACTTC.

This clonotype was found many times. The CDR3 sequence is CASSYDRAAGYTF. The CDR3, as DNA: TGCGCCAGCAGTTACGACAGGGCGGCTGGCTACACCTTC. V and J are TRBV10-1 and TRBJ1-2; 7 bases map to TRBD1. The length of the CDR3 is 13 residues. The trim removed 5 bases at V and 7 bases at J, leaving 7 bases unmatched. CDR1 and CDR2 (germline): WNHNN, SYGVQD (reference sequence).